This TCR beta chain derives from a study of response to subunit inactivated influenza vaccine. Overall study findings and caveats: Each seasonal influenza vaccination recruits few new T cells, the authors suggested.

CDR1 is SQVTM and CDR2 is ANQGSEA in the germline V gene. The CDR3 is made up of 15 amino acids. The junction had 3 bases not matched to a gene; V was cut back by 2 bases and J by 1 base. A few counts support this clonotype. The antigen remains undetermined. TCRdb recomputed calls from the RT-PCR reads with MiXCR, one row per CDR3 protein. Among about 540,000 distinct CDR3 sequences listed, 20% to 25% were seen once. The same data also went into a second study, on T cells expressing NK-cell markers. This second report adds: In generating TCR beta cDNA, 5'RACE template switching with UMIs was used. Repertoires of TCR beta were obtained from T cells sorted as CD3+CD56+NKG2C+, CD3+CD56+NKG2C- and CD3+CD56-NKG2C+. A range of about 1.0-8% of CD8+ T cells consisted of dominant NKG2C+ clonotypes in about six donors. HCMV specificity of the expanded NKG2C+ T cell clones stayed unclear.

The genes are TRBV29-1 and TRBJ2-3; TRBD2 matches at 10 bases. The material sequenced was CD4+ T cells sorted from PBMCs, taken roughly 12 days after vaccination. The clonotype originates from a man aged 45-65 years who received an inactivated influenza vaccine. The CDR3: CSVELLAGGTDTQYF. In DNA form, the CDR3 reads TGCAGCGTTGAATTGCTAGCGGGAGGCACAGATACGCAGTATTTT.